The 9 T cell receptor beta chains below come from one sample, sequenced in a study of lymphopenia after photon versus proton radiotherapy. Assay: immunoSEQ multiplex PCR; the TCRdb copy retains only in-frame clones and omits some. The data show 75,000 to 90,000 clones, around 83% seen once. The specimen comprised peripheral blood, sampled from a patient treated with proton-based radiotherapy. The receptors come from a man between 60 and 75 years old with pancreatic cancer.

This chain uses TRBV28 with TRBJ2-7, with D tentatively TRBD1 or TRBD2 (5 bases each). Germline V CDR1 and CDR2: MDHEN, SYDVKM. There are 13 residues in the CDR3. With 6 bases removed from V and 6 bases from J, the gap between germline ends came to 15 bases. The CDR3 protein is CASSRGWGSEQYF. Here the CDR3 DNA reads TGTGCCAGCAGCCGAGGGTGGGGGAGCGAGCAGTACTTC.

V usage is TRBV9 and J usage is TRBJ2-3, with 8 nucleotides matching TRBD2. Trimming removed 2 bases from V and 0 bases from J; junction bases left unmatched: 11. Germline V lookup: CDR1 SGDLS, CDR2 YYNGEE. The CDR3 totals 18 residues. The DNA for the CDR3 is TGTGCCAGCAGCGTGGGGCCTAGCGGGTATTCTAGCACAGATACGCAGTATTTT. It is translated as CASSVGPSGYSSTDTQYF.

By frequency in the sample, this clone is medium-sized. The chain carries TRBV7-2 and TRBJ2-7; maybe TRBD2 (5 bases). The CDR3 extends over 15 amino acids. Looked up from germline, CDR1 is SGHTA and CDR2 is FQGNSA. Trimming shortened V by 5 bases and J by 1 base, and 15 bases separated the two germline ends. The CDR3 sequence: CASSTLAGGSYEQYF. The CDR3 DNA reads as TGTGCCAGCAGCACGTTGGCGGGCGGATCCTACGAGCAGTACTTC.

The DNA for the CDR3 is TGTGCCACCAGCGTCTTTATGGAGACCCAGTACTTC. Its protein is CATSVFMETQYF. The rearrangement links TRBV15 to TRBJ2-5; D ambiguous. The V and J ends lost 5 bases and 5 bases respectively, with 9 bases between them. Germline V gives CDR1 LNHNV, CDR2 YYDKDF (reference sequence). The CDR3 runs 12 residues.

This clone was observed a handful of times. This chain connects TRBV4-2 to TRBJ2-2; 8 bases line up with TRBD1. CDR3 length: 16 residues. V shed 2 bases and J 6 bases; nucleotides not matched to a gene: 8. CDR1 and CDR2 from the germline V gene are LGHNA and YNFKEQ. The DNA of the CDR3 is TGTGCCAGCAGCCAACTGGACAGGGCGAGGGCCGGGGAGCTGTTTTTT. The encoded protein is CASSQLDRARAGELFF.

This clone was observed once. The gene calls are TRBV4-1 and TRBJ2-7; TRBD1 matches 8 bases. Germline V gene data show CDR1 as MGHRA and CDR2 as YSYEKL. This CDR3 spans 16 amino acids. Germline trimming cut 2 bases from V and 5 bases from J; bases unmatched to any gene: 11. CDR3 nucleotide sequence: TGCGCCAGCAGCCAAAGCCCCCGGACAGGGACCGACGAGCAGTACTTC. Protein sequence: CASSQSPRTGTDEQYF.

This clone was detected only a few times. The V gene is TRBV29-1, the J gene TRBJ2-5; D is possibly TRBD1 or TRBD2 (6 bases each). This CDR3 comprises 14 residues. Per germline, CDR1 SQVTM and CDR2 ANQGSEA. V lost 4 bases and J 5 bases, leaving 17 bases between the germline ends. CDR3 DNA: TGCAGCGTTGGGGGGCTCGGGACTGCTGAGACCCAGTACTTC. This sequence encodes CSVGGLGTAETQYF.

The table lists this clone with a few counts. The chain recombines TRBV4-2 with TRBJ1-4, with 8 positions matching TRBD1. The CDR3 is 18 amino acids. V was pared by 1 base and J by 6 bases, with 13 bases of the junction left unmatched. CDR1 LGHNA and CDR2 YNFKEQ come from the germline V gene. Written as DNA, the CDR3 is TGTGCCAGCAGCCAAGCAGGCACCAGGGGGCTAGAGGATGAAAAACTGTTTTTT. Translated, it gives CASSQAGTRGLEDEKLFF.

This clone showed up just a few times. The chain combines TRBV27 with TRBJ2-5; 9 bases are a match to TRBD2. Trimming cost V 7 bases and J 5 bases; bases outside gene matches: 11. Germline CDR1 and CDR2: MNHEY and SMNVEV (reference sequence). CDR3 length: 15 amino acids. CDR3 residues: CASTISGSYGETQYF. CDR3 coding DNA: TGTGCCAGCACAATTAGCGGGAGTTACGGGGAGACCCAGTACTTC.